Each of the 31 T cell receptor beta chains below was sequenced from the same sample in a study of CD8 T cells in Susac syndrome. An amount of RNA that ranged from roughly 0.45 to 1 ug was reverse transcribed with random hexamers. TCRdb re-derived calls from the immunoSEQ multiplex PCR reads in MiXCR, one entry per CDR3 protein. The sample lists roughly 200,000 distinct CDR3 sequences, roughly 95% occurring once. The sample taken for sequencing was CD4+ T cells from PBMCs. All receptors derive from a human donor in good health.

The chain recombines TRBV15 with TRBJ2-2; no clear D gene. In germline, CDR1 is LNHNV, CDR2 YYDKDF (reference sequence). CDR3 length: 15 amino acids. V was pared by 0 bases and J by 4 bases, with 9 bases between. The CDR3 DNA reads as TGTGCCACCAGCAGAGATAGAAGTTCCACCGGGGAGCTGTTTTTT. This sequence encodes CATSRDRSSTGELFF.

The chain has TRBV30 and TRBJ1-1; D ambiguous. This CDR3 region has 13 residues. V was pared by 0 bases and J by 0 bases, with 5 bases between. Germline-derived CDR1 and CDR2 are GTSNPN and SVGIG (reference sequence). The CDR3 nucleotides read TGTGCCTGGAGTGTAGGGTTGAACACTGAAGCTTTCTTT. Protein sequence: CAWSVGLNTEAFF.

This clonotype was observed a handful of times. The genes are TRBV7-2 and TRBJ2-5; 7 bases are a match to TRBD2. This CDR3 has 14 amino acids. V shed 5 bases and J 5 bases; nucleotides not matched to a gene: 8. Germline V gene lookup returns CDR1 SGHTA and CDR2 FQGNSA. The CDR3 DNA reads TGTGCCAGCAGCCCCCCGGGAGGACGCGAGACCCAGTACTTC. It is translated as CASSPPGGRETQYF.

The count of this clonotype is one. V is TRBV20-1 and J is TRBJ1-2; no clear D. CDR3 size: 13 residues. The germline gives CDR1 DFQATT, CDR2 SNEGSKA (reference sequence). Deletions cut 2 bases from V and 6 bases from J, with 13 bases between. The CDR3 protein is CSARPGTQDGYTF. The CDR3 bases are TGCAGTGCTAGACCCGGAACCCAGGATGGCTACACCTTC.

CDR3 nucleotide sequence: TGCGCCAGCAATACGAATACAGGGAAAGATACGCAGTATTTT. Protein sequence: CASNTNTGKDTQYF. The genes are TRBV5-1 and TRBJ2-3, with D maybe TRBD1 (6 bases). Germline lookup yields CDR1 SGHRS and CDR2 YFSETQ. The CDR3 totals 14 residues. V gave up 6 bases and J gave up 5 bases, with 16 bases separating them.

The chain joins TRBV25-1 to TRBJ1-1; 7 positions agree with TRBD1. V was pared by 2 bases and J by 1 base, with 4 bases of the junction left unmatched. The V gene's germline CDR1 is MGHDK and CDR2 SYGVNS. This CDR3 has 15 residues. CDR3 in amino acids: CASSEPGDRNTEAFF. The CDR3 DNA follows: TGTGCCAGCAGTGAACCAGGGGACAGGAACACTGAAGCTTTCTTT.

CDR3 amino acids: CASSLTGPGANVLTF. In DNA form, the CDR3 reads TGTGCCAGCAGCCTCACAGGGCCTGGGGCCAACGTCCTGACTTTC. The chain links TRBV7-3 to TRBJ2-6, with a tentative D call TRBD1 (6 bases). Trimming shortened V by 5 bases and J by 2 bases, and 10 bases separated the two germline ends. This CDR3 is built from 15 residues. Germline values: CDR1 SGHTA, CDR2 FQGTGA.

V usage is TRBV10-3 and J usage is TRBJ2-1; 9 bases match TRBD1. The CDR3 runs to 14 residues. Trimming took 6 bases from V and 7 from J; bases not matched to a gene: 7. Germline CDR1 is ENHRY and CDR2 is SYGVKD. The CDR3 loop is CAIRDGQGRNEQFF. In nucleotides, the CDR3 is TGTGCCATCAGGGATGGACAGGGGCGGAATGAGCAGTTCTTC.

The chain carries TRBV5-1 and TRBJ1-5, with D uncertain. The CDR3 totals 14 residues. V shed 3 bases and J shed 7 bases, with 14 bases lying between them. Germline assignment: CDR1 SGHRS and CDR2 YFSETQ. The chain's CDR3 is CASSYDSGVQPQHF. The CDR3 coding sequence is TGCGCCAGCAGCTACGATAGCGGGGTGCAGCCCCAGCATTTT.

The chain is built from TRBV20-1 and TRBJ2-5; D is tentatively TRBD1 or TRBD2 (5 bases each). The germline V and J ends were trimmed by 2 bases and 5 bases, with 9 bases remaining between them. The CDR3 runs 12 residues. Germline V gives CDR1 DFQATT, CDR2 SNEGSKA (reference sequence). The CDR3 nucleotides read TGCAGTGCTAGACAGTGGGGGGAGACCCAGTACTTC. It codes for CSARQWGETQYF.

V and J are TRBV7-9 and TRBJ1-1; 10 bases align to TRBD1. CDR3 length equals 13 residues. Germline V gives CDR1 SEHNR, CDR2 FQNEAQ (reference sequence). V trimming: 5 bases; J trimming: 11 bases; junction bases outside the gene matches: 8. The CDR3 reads CASSADRGRTAFF. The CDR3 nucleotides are TGTGCCAGCAGCGCCGACAGGGGGCGGACGGCTTTCTTT.

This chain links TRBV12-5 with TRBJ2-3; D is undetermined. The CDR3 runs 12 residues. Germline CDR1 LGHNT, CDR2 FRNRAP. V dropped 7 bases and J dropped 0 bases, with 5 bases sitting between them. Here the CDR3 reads CASAASTDTQYF. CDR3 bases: TGTGCTAGTGCCGCTAGCACAGATACGCAGTATTTT.

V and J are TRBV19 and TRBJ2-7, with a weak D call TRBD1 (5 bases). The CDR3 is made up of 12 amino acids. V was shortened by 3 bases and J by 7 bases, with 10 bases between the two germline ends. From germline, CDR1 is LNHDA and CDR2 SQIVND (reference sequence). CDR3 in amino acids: CASSIRGGEQYF. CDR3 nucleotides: TGTGCCAGTAGTATTAGGGGTGGAGAGCAGTACTTC.

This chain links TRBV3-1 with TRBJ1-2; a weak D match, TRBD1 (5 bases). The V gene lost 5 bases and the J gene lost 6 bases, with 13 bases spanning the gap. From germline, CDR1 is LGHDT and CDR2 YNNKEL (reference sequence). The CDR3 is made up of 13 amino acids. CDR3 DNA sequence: TGTGCCAGCAGCTTTGGCGGGGGTGATGGCTACACCTTC. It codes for CASSFGGGDGYTF.

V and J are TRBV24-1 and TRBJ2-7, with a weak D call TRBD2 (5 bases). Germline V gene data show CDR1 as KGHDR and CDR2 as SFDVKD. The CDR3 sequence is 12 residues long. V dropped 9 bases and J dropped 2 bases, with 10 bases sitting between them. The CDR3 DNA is TGTGCCACCCGCCGGGGAACCTACGAGCAGTACTTC. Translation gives CATRRGTYEQYF.

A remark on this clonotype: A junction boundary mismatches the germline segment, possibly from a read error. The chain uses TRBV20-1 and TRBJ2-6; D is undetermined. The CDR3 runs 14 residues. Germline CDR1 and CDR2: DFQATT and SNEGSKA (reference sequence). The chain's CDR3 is CSARDKSGANVLTF. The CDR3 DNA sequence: TGCAGTGCCAGAGATAAGTCTGGGGCCAACGTCCTGACTTTC.

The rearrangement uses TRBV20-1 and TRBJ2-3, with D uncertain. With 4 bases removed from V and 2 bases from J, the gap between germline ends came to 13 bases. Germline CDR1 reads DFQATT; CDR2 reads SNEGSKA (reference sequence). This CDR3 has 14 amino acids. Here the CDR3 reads CSANLPRLTDTQYF. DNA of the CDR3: TGCAGTGCTAACCTCCCTCGGCTCACAGATACGCAGTATTTT.

The CDR3 is CSARDRFNQPQHF. CDR3 nucleotides: TGCAGTGCTAGAGATCGGTTCAATCAGCCCCAGCATTTT. The chain joins TRBV20-1 to TRBJ1-5; D uncertain. The germline V and J ends were trimmed by 0 bases and 3 bases, with 6 bases remaining between them. There are 13 residues in the CDR3. Looked up from germline, CDR1 is DFQATT and CDR2 is SNEGSKA (reference sequence).

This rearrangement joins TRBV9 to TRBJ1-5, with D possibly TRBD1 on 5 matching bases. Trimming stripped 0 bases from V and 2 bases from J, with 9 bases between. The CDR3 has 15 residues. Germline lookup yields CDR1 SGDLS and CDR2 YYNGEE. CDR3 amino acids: CASSVGQGGNQPQHF. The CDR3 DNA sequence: TGTGCCAGCAGCGTAGGCCAGGGCGGCAATCAGCCCCAGCATTTT.

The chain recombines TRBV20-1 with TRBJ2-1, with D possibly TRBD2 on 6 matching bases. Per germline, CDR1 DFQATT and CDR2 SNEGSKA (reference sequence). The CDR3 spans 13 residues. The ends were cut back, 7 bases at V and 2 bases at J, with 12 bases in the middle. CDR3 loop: CSVTEGAYNEQFF. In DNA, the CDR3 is TGCAGTGTTACGGAGGGCGCCTACAATGAGCAGTTCTTC.

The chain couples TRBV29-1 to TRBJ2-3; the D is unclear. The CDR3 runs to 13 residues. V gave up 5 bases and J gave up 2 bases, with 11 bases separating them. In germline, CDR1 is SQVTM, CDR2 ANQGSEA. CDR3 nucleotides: TGCAGCGTTTACCGGACGAACACAGATACGCAGTATTTT. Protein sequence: CSVYRTNTDTQYF.

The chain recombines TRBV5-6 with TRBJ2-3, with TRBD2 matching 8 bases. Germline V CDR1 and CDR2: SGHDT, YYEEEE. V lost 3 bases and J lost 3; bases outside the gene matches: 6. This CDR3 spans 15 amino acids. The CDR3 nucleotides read TGTGCCAGCAGCTACAGAGTAGCGGGGACAGATACGCAGTATTTT. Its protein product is CASSYRVAGTDTQYF.

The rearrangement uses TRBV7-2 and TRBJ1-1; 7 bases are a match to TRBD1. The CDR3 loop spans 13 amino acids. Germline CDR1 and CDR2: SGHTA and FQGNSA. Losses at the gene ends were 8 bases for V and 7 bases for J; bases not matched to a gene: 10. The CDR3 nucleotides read TGTGCCAGCGCTGTACAGGGGTTAGGTGAAGCTTTCTTT. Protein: CASAVQGLGEAFF.

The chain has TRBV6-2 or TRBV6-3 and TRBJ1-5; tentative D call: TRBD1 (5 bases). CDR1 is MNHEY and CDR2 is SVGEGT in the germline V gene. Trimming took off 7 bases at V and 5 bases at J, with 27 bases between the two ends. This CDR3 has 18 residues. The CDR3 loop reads CASKLQGSGPANYQPQHF. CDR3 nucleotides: TGTGCCAGCAAACTTCAAGGTTCAGGGCCCGCAAACTATCAGCCCCAGCATTTT.

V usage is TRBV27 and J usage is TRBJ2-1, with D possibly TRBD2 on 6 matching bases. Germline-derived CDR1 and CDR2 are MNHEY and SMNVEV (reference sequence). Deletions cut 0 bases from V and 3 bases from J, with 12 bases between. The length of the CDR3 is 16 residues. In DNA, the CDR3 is TGTGCCAGCAGTTTATCTTTTTGGGGACTCTACAATGAGCAGTTCTTC. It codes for CASSLSFWGLYNEQFF.

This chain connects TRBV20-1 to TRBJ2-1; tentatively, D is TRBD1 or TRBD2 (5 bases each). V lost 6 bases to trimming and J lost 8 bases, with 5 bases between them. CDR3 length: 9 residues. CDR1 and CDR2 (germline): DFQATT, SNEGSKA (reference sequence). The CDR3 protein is CSAGDEQFF. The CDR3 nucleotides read TGCAGTGCGGGGGATGAGCAGTTCTTC.

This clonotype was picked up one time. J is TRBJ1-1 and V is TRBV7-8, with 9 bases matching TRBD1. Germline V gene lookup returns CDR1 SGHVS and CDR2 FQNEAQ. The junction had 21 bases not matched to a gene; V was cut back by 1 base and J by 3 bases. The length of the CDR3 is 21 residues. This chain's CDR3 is CASSLDELRIQGADIDTEAFF. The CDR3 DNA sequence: TGTGCCAGCAGCTTAGATGAATTGAGGATACAGGGGGCGGATATAGACACTGAAGCTTTCTTT.

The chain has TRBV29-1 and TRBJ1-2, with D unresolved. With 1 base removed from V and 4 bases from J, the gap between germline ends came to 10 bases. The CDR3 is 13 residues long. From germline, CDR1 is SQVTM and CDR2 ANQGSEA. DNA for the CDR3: TGCAGCGTTGAAGTGGCGGCAGGCTATGGCTACACCTTC. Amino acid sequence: CSVEVAAGYGYTF.

The CDR3 DNA reads as TGTGCCAGCAGTTACCCCGGTTACGAGCAGTACTTC. Encoded protein: CASSYPGYEQYF. This chain uses TRBV6-2 or TRBV6-3 with TRBJ2-7; no reliable D call. V lost 2 bases to trimming and J lost 4 bases, with 6 bases between them. CDR1 and CDR2 from the germline V gene are MNHEY and SVGEGT. The CDR3 runs to 12 residues.

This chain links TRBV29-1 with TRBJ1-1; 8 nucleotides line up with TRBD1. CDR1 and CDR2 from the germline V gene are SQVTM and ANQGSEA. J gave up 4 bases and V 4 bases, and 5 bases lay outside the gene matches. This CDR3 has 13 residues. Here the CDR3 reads CSVGTTGGTEAFF. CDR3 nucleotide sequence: TGCAGCGTTGGGACCACAGGGGGCACTGAAGCTTTCTTT. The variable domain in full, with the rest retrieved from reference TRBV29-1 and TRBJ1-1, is SAVISQKPSRDICQRGTSLTIQCQVDSQVTMMFWYRQQPGQSLTLIATANQGSEATYESGFVIDKFPISRPNLTFSTLTVSNMSPEDSSIYLCSVGTTGGTEAFFGQGTRLTVV.

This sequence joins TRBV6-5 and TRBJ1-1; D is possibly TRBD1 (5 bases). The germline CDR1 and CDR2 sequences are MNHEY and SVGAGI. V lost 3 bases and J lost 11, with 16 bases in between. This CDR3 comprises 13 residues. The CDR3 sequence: CASSYQGGPRAFF. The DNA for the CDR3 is TGTGCCAGCAGTTATCAGGGTGGGCCTAGGGCTTTCTTT.